These 9 T cell receptor beta chains came from one sample sequenced in a study of cytomegalovirus exposure and HLA in healthy donors. The assay was immunoSEQ multiplex PCR, and TCRdb's table has in-frame clones only and misses some. Among 220,000 or so clones, approximately 83% were seen once, and the ten largest hold around 15%. The sequencing input was PBMCs. The receptors originated from a woman aged 25 to 39 in good health and CMV-seropositive.

The table lists this clone with a few counts. V and J are TRBV28 and TRBJ2-7, with D perhaps TRBD1 or TRBD2 (5 bases each). The length of the CDR3 is 13 residues. Deletions cut 6 bases from V and 3 bases from J, with 12 bases between. Germline V CDR1 and CDR2: MDHEN, SYDVKM. In DNA form, the CDR3 reads TGTGCCAGCAGCAAAGGGGACGTCTACGAGCAGTACTTC. Amino acid sequence: CASSKGDVYEQYF. Looking up the rest from reference TRBV28 and TRBJ2-7 gives the full variable domain: DVKVTQSSRYLVKRTGEKVFLECVQDMDHENMFWYRQDPGLGLRLIYFSYDVKMKEKGDIPEGYSVSREKKERFSLILESASTNQTSMYLCASSKGDVYEQYFGPGTRLTVT.

V gene TRBV5-1 combines with J gene TRBJ1-1, with D perhaps TRBD1 (5 bases). The CDR3 has 15 amino acids. In germline, CDR1 is SGHRS, CDR2 YFSETQ. Trimming removed 0 bases at V and 0 bases at J, with 9 bases between. As DNA, the CDR3 is TGCGCCAGCAGCTTGGTGGACATCATGAACACTGAAGCTTTCTTT. It specifies CASSLVDIMNTEAFF.

J is TRBJ1-2 and V is TRBV5-1, with 8 positions matching TRBD1. Unmatched junction bases numbered 2, after V lost 0 bases and J lost 4 bases. This CDR3 has 14 amino acids. Germline CDR1 SGHRS, CDR2 YFSETQ. The CDR3 protein is CASSLGQGIYGYTF. The DNA for the CDR3 is TGCGCCAGCAGCTTGGGACAGGGGATCTATGGCTACACCTTC. Combining the CDR3 with reference TRBV5-1 and TRBJ1-2 gives the whole variable domain KAGVTQTPRYLIKTRGQQVTLSCSPISGHRSVSWYQQTPGQGLQFLFEYFSETQRNKGNFPGRFSGRQFSNSRSEMNVSTLELGDSALYLCASSLGQGIYGYTFGSGTRLTVV.

The chain combines TRBV5-1 with TRBJ2-7; D is undetermined. Germline CDR1 reads SGHRS; CDR2 reads YFSETQ. The length of the CDR3 is 14 residues. V lost 0 bases and J lost 6, with 13 bases in between. CDR3 DNA sequence: TGCGCCAGCAGCTTGGGCAGGTTAGACGGCGAGCAGTACTTC. Translation gives CASSLGRLDGEQYF.

V usage is TRBV29-1 and J usage is TRBJ1-1; weak D call: TRBD1 (5 bases). The CDR3 consists of 11 residues. Germline lookup yields CDR1 SQVTM and CDR2 ANQGSEA. V was shortened by 6 bases and J by 7 bases, with 12 bases between the two germline ends. For the CDR3, the DNA is TGCAGCGTCCGGTCGACAGTTGAAGCTTTCTTT. It is translated as CSVRSTVEAFF.

Note on this clone: This sample also contains other DNA sequences that code for the same CDR3. The V gene is TRBV4-1, the J gene TRBJ1-1, with unresolved D. Germline CDR1 is MGHRA and CDR2 is YSYEKL. V gave up 1 base and J gave up 1 base, with 7 bases separating them. The CDR3 has 14 amino acids. The CDR3 sequence: CASSQGRGNTEAFF. The DNA for the CDR3 is TGCGCCAGCAGCCAAGGGCGGGGGAACACTGAAGCTTTCTTT.

A single count supports this clone. The rearrangement uses TRBV30 and TRBJ1-4; a possible D gene is TRBD1 (5 bases). Germline assignment: CDR1 GTSNPN and CDR2 SVGIG (reference sequence). This CDR3 region has 16 residues. With 0 bases removed from V and 0 bases from J, the gap between germline ends came to 11 bases. Here the CDR3 reads CAWSVRGVPTNEKLFF. The CDR3 bases are TGTGCCTGGAGTGTACGGGGGGTTCCAACTAATGAAAAACTGTTTTTT.

The V and J genes are TRBV29-1 and TRBJ1-2; 8 bases fit TRBD1. The CDR3 runs to 12 residues. From germline, CDR1 is SQVTM and CDR2 ANQGSEA. The V and J ends lost 6 bases and 7 bases, in that order; junction bases with no gene match: 7. The CDR3, as DNA: TGCAGCGTGCGCCAGGGGGCACGTGGCTACACCTTC. This translates into CSVRQGARGYTF.

This clone occurred once. This rearrangement joins TRBV5-1 to TRBJ1-3; D may be TRBD1 (6 bases). With 2 bases removed from V and 6 bases from J, the gap between germline ends came to 9 bases. This CDR3 is built from 13 residues. Germline CDR1 SGHRS, CDR2 YFSETQ. The CDR3 nucleotides are TGCGCCAGCAGCTTTGCAGGGGAAAACACCATATATTTT. Translating gives CASSFAGENTIYF.